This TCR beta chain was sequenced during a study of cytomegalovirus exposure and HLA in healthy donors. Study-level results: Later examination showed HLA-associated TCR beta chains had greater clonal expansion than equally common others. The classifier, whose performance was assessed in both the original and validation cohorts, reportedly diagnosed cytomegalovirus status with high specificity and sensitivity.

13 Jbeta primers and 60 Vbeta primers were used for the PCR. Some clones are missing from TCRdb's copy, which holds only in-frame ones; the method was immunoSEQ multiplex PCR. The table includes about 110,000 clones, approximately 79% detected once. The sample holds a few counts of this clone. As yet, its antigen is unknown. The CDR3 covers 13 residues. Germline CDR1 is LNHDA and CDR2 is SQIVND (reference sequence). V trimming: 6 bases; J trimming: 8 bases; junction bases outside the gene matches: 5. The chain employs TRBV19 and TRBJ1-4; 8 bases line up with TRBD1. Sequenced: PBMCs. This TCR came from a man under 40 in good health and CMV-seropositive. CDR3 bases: TGTGCCAGTAGCGGAGACAGGGGCGAAAAACTGTTTTTT. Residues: CASSGDRGEKLFF.